These T cell receptor beta chains were read from a single sample in a study of cytomegalovirus exposure and HLA in healthy donors. This table comes from immunoSEQ multiplex PCR, and its TCRdb copy is limited to in-frame clones, with some not included. The sample includes approximately 110,000 clones, 81% of them seen just once. The specimen was PBMCs. All receptors come from a woman under 40 in good health and CMV-seronegative. Both conserved end residues are part of each CDR3. Each record gives: V gene, CDR3 length, D gene, CDR3 protein. A D gene is named only where the DNA matches it firmly.

V gene: TRBV10-3; CDR3 length: 14; D gene: TRBD2; CDR3 protein: CAISASGDTDTQYF
V gene: TRBV27; CDR3 length: 14; D gene: TRBD1; CDR3 protein: CASSLSGQVPGYTF
V gene: TRBV6-6; CDR3 length: 16; D gene: TRBD1; CDR3 protein: CASSYSRDRGPREQYF
V gene: TRBV19; CDR3 length: 16; D gene: TRBD1; CDR3 protein: CASSTYLGTVGNTIYF
V gene: TRBV29-1; CDR3 length: 15; D gene: TRBD2; CDR3 protein: CSVGGGGRLTYEQYF
V gene: TRBV6-5; CDR3 length: 15; D gene: TRBD2; CDR3 protein: CASSYWSSGPYEQYF
V gene: TRBV29-1; CDR3 length: 11; D gene: TRBD1; CDR3 protein: CSVAGGHGYTF
V gene: TRBV5-1; CDR3 length: 14; D gene: .; CDR3 protein: CASSPGHTNQPQHF
V gene: TRBV7-7; CDR3 length: 13; D gene: TRBD1; CDR3 protein: CASSLQGAETQYF
V gene: TRBV15; CDR3 length: 16; D gene: TRBD2; CDR3 protein: CATSRGRSSGRAEQYF
V gene: TRBV14; CDR3 length: 14; D gene: .; CDR3 protein: CASSGAGTTDTQYF
V gene: TRBV15; CDR3 length: 14; D gene: TRBD1; CDR3 protein: CATSRRQGSSPLHF
V gene: TRBV7-9; CDR3 length: 15; D gene: .; CDR3 protein: CASSSSARAAGELFF
V gene: TRBV5-4; CDR3 length: 13; D gene: .; CDR3 protein: CASGGRTYNEQFF
V gene: TRBV9; CDR3 length: 13; D gene: .; CDR3 protein: CASNPLGGGEQYF
V gene: TRBV5-1; CDR3 length: 18; D gene: TRBD1; CDR3 protein: CASSLGVTGAVANEKLFF
V gene: TRBV30; CDR3 length: 12; D gene: .; CDR3 protein: CAWRSMNTEAFF
V gene: TRBV14; CDR3 length: 15; D gene: .; CDR3 protein: CASSQDLGLSSPLHF
V gene: TRBV5-1; CDR3 length: 15; D gene: .; CDR3 protein: CASSLREGVNSPLHF
V gene: TRBV4-3; CDR3 length: 14; D gene: TRBD1; CDR3 protein: CASSQRDRDYEQYF
V gene: TRBV25-1; CDR3 length: 14; D gene: .; CDR3 protein: CASSGGHRQDTQYF
V gene: TRBV7-9; CDR3 length: 13; D gene: TRBD1; CDR3 protein: CASSWTGEGELFF
V gene: TRBV2; CDR3 length: 14; D gene: TRBD1; CDR3 protein: CASSERTGIYEQYF
V gene: TRBV15; CDR3 length: 14; D gene: .; CDR3 protein: CATSRDNVGGTQYF
V gene: TRBV6-1; CDR3 length: 10; D gene: .; CDR3 protein: CASSQYEQYF
V gene: TRBV4-3; CDR3 length: 15; D gene: .; CDR3 protein: CASSQDAQGSYGYTF
V gene: TRBV5-6; CDR3 length: 16; D gene: .; CDR3 protein: CASSLGAGLSNSPLHF
V gene: TRBV4-1; CDR3 length: 17; D gene: TRBD1; CDR3 protein: CASSQDLDRGYNSPLHF
V gene: TRBV4-3; CDR3 length: 16; D gene: .; CDR3 protein: CASSQDYYGSHQPQHF
V gene: TRBV27; CDR3 length: 18; D gene: TRBD2; CDR3 protein: CASSSLKVWGTSGGTQYF
V gene: TRBV27; CDR3 length: 14; D gene: TRBD2; CDR3 protein: CASSPRTSGNEQFF
V gene: TRBV14; CDR3 length: 17; D gene: .; CDR3 protein: CASSQLLGQNGNTEAFF
V gene: TRBV6-1; CDR3 length: 16; D gene: .; CDR3 protein: CASSARPGRRDYGYTF
V gene: TRBV11-2; CDR3 length: 14; D gene: .; CDR3 protein: CASSSRDRTGELFF
V gene: TRBV19; CDR3 length: 16; D gene: .; CDR3 protein: CASSIQTGQGYNEQFF
V gene: TRBV9; CDR3 length: 15; D gene: TRBD2; CDR3 protein: CASSGRRGGIETQYF
V gene: TRBV10-3; CDR3 length: 13; D gene: .; CDR3 protein: CATSGGGTDTQYF
V gene: TRBV7-3; CDR3 length: 13; D gene: .; CDR3 protein: CASSLGQNYEQYF
V gene: TRBV2; CDR3 length: 14; D gene: TRBD2; CDR3 protein: CASRARGLYNEQFF
V gene: TRBV25-1; CDR3 length: 15; D gene: .; CDR3 protein: CASSERTGNNEKLFF
V gene: TRBV7-8; CDR3 length: 15; D gene: .; CDR3 protein: CASSPWGQSGSPLHF
V gene: TRBV18; CDR3 length: 16; D gene: .; CDR3 protein: CASSKMADSLLDTQYF
V gene: TRBV30; CDR3 length: 15; D gene: .; CDR3 protein: CVWSVGGASTDTQYF
V gene: TRBV7-6; CDR3 length: 17; D gene: TRBD2; CDR3 protein: CASSKSSSGGVDNEQFF
V gene: TRBV6-6; CDR3 length: 16; D gene: TRBD1; CDR3 protein: CASSYSQGDRGYEQYF